The 20 T cell receptor beta chains below were found in one sample sequenced in a study of blood T cell repertoires in COVID-19 (dated by TCRdb to about 2020). The library was produced with the immunoSEQ multiplex PCR assay. This immuneACCESS table, as held by TCRdb, lists in-frame sequences with V and J called but not all clones. Of the missing ones, under half trace to an unresolved V gene in checked studies; the others have no known cause. This sample comprises around 250,000 clones, roughly 84% of them detected only once. Less than 2% of the sample is in the top ten clones. The sample comprised peripheral blood. All receptors come from a woman aged 40 to 49 who had recovered from COVID-19.

The chain uses TRBV7-6 and TRBJ1-1; a possible D gene is TRBD1 (5 bases). The CDR3 is 17 residues long. Trimming pared 4 bases from V and 1 base from J, leaving 19 bases between. Germline V gene data show CDR1 as SGHVS and CDR2 as FNYEAQ. CDR3 sequence: CASSSWEGGVPNTEAFF. The CDR3 DNA is TGTGCCAGCAGCTCCTGGGAGGGAGGGGTACCGAACACTGAAGCTTTCTTT.

The chain has TRBV27 and TRBJ2-7; 7 nucleotides agree with TRBD1. The CDR3 runs 14 residues. The ends lost 7 bases at V and 2 bases at J; junction bases unmatched: 8. CDR1 is MNHEY and CDR2 is SMNVEV in the germline V gene (reference sequence). CDR3 loop: CASNPGQTPYEQYF. The CDR3 bases are TGTGCCAGCAACCCGGGACAGACGCCCTACGAGCAGTACTTC.

The V and J genes are TRBV5-4 and TRBJ1-1, with D perhaps TRBD1 (5 bases). Germline V lookup: CDR1 SGHNT, CDR2 YYREEE (reference sequence). Trimming removed 0 bases from V and 3 bases from J, with 9 bases in between. The CDR3 has 14 amino acids. CDR3 DNA: TGTGCCAGCAGCTTGGGGGGGAGGGACACTGAAGCTTTCTTT. Translating gives CASSLGGRDTEAFF.

The gene calls are TRBV3-1 (or the pseudogene TRBV3-2) and TRBJ1-4; tentative D call: TRBD1 (5 bases). CDR1 and CDR2 (germline): LGHDT, YNNKEL (reference sequence). This CDR3 spans 15 amino acids. The ends were cut back, 2 bases at V and 8 bases at J, with 15 bases in the middle. The CDR3 nucleotides are TGTGCCAGCAGCCAAACGGACTACCGGGGGGAAAAACTGTTTTTT. Protein product: CASSQTDYRGEKLFF.

This chain connects TRBV6-1 to TRBJ2-3; TRBD2 is a possible D gene (7 bases). V lost 3 bases and J lost 4, with 17 bases in between. Per the germline V gene, CDR1 is MNHNS and CDR2 is SASEGT. This CDR3 spans 16 amino acids. CDR3 amino acids: CASSDPGEGGADTQYF. The CDR3 region has the DNA TGTGCCAGCAGTGATCCAGGGGAGGGGGGTGCAGATACGCAGTATTTT.

The chain links TRBV28 to TRBJ2-1; TRBD2 agrees at 10 bases. V lost 7 bases to trimming and J lost 6 bases; unmatched junction nucleotides: 15. Germline CDR1 and CDR2: MDHEN and SYDVKM. The CDR3 is 17 amino acids. CDR3 coding DNA: TGTGCCAGCACAACGGGTGGGAGCGGGGGGGCTCTCAATGAGCAGTTCTTC. The encoded protein is CASTTGGSGGALNEQFF.

Turning to this clone: One base away lies a much larger clone, so this may be a sequencing read error. The chain couples TRBV27 to TRBJ1-6; 7 bases are a match to TRBD1. The CDR3 extends over 15 amino acids. V dropped 6 bases and J dropped 7; count of bases not matched to a gene: 9. Germline assignment: CDR1 MNHEY and CDR2 SMNVEV (reference sequence). This chain's CDR3 is CASSPIDRENSPLHF. The CDR3, as DNA: TGTGCCAGCAGCCCAATCGACAGGGAAAATTCACCCCTCCACTTT.

V usage is TRBV19 and J usage is TRBJ1-1, with 8 positions matching TRBD1. This CDR3 is 15 amino acids long. Germline assignment: CDR1 LNHDA and CDR2 SQIVND (reference sequence). The V gene end was trimmed by 6 bases and the J gene end by 4 bases; junction bases not matched to a gene: 10. DNA of the CDR3: TGTGCCAGTAGGGGGCCCAGGGGGCGCGGCACTGAAGCTTTCTTT. Residues: CASRGPRGRGTEAFF.

As DNA, the CDR3 is TGTGCCAGCAGCTTAGGGCGACAGGGGAAGGGCGAGCAGTACTTC. Its translation is CASSLGRQGKGEQYF. V gene TRBV13 combines with J gene TRBJ2-7, with 8 bases matching TRBD1. The CDR3 consists of 15 residues. Germline loops: CDR1 PRHDT, CDR2 FYEKMQ (reference sequence). Trimming took 0 bases from V and 6 from J; bases not matched to a gene: 7.

The rearrangement uses TRBV5-1 and TRBJ1-1, with 8 bases fitting TRBD1. The CDR3 has 12 residues. CDR1 is SGHRS, CDR2 YFSETQ, per germline. The ends lost 4 bases at V and 5 bases at J; junction bases unmatched: 1. The CDR3 region has the DNA TGCGCCAGCAGCCGACAGGGGACTGAAGCTTTCTTT. It encodes CASSRQGTEAFF.

J is TRBJ1-1 and V is TRBV30; unclear D gene. Germline-derived CDR1 and CDR2 are GTSNPN and SVGIG (reference sequence). The CDR3 is made up of 13 amino acids. The V end was cut by 0 bases, the J end by 1 base, with 6 bases between. DNA of the CDR3: TGTGCCTGGAGTGTAGCAGGGAACACTGAAGCTTTCTTT. Translated: CAWSVAGNTEAFF.

The chain recombines TRBV28 with TRBJ2-1; tentatively, D is TRBD2 (7 bases). The CDR3 length is 15 residues. The V end was cut by 5 bases, the J end by 5 bases, with 16 bases between. Germline loops: CDR1 MDHEN, CDR2 SYDVKM. The DNA for the CDR3 is TGTGCCAGCAGTAGAGGGGGGGACACAAACAATGAGCAGTTCTTC. As protein: CASSRGGDTNNEQFF.

The gene calls are TRBV18 and TRBJ2-5; 11 bases fit TRBD2. The CDR3 is 16 amino acids. V dropped 5 bases and J dropped 4; count of bases not matched to a gene: 9. CDR1 and CDR2 (germline): KGHSH, LQKENI. CDR3 loop: CASSYALAGVLETQYF. CDR3 sequence (DNA): TGTGCCAGCTCATACGCACTAGCGGGGGTTTTAGAGACCCAGTACTTC.

The CDR3 DNA reads TGTGCCAGCTCACCCTACAGGGTCGCGAACACCGGGGAGCTGTTTTTT. This codes for CASSPYRVANTGELFF. V usage is TRBV18 and J usage is TRBJ2-2, with D possibly TRBD1 on 6 matching bases. CDR3 length equals 16 residues. CDR1 KGHSH and CDR2 LQKENI come from the germline V gene. Trimming left V 3 bases short and J 0 bases short, with 11 bases between.

The V gene is TRBV14, the J gene TRBJ1-2, with D uncertain. This CDR3 is built from 13 residues. The V gene's germline CDR1 is SGHDN and CDR2 FVKESK. Trimming pared 1 base from V and 2 bases from J, leaving 5 bases between. The CDR3 loop is CASSQGENYGYTF. Written as DNA, the CDR3 is TGTGCCAGCAGCCAAGGAGAGAACTATGGCTACACCTTC.

The chain employs TRBV3-1 (or the pseudogene TRBV3-2) and TRBJ1-6; 7 nucleotides match TRBD1. With V trimmed by 8 bases and J by 9 bases, 10 bases remained unmatched. The CDR3 loop spans 14 amino acids. Per germline, CDR1 LGHDT and CDR2 YNNKEL (reference sequence). The CDR3 sequence: CASRWGDSTSPLHF. CDR3 sequence (DNA): TGTGCCAGCCGTTGGGGGGACAGCACTTCACCCCTCCACTTT.

The chain has TRBV4-1 and TRBJ1-6; TRBD1 agrees at 7 bases. The CDR3 consists of 15 residues. V gave up 3 bases and J gave up 9 bases; unmatched junction bases: 8. In germline, CDR1 is MGHRA, CDR2 YSYEKL. The CDR3 protein is CASSQGQGVGSPLHF. Written as DNA, the CDR3 is TGCGCCAGCAGCCAGGGGCAGGGGGTCGGTTCACCCCTCCACTTT.

In its sample, this clone was seen a few times. The chain joins TRBV5-6 to TRBJ1-2; unclear D gene. CDR3 length: 14 amino acids. V was trimmed by 5 bases and J by 0 bases, leaving 11 bases between them. Germline values: CDR1 SGHDT, CDR2 YYEEEE. CDR3 sequence: CASSPGDSNYGYTF. The DNA for the CDR3 is TGTGCCAGCAGTCCGGGTGACTCTAACTATGGCTACACCTTC.

The CDR3 sequence: CASSVGVPDYEQFF. The CDR3 nucleotides are TGTGCCAGCAGCGTAGGGGTCCCGGACTATGAGCAGTTCTTC. The chain carries TRBV9 and TRBJ2-1; maybe TRBD2 (5 bases). In germline, CDR1 is SGDLS, CDR2 YYNGEE. CDR3 size: 14 residues. The V end was cut by 0 bases, the J end by 8 bases, with 12 bases between.

The J gene is TRBJ2-3, the V gene TRBV28, with 7 bases fitting TRBD2. The CDR3 totals 15 residues. The V gene's germline CDR1 is MDHEN and CDR2 SYDVKM. J gave up 4 bases and V 5 bases, and 9 bases lay outside the gene matches. The CDR3 sequence is CASSPWGGRADTQYF. CDR3 bases: TGTGCCAGCAGTCCATGGGGGGGTCGGGCAGATACGCAGTATTTT.